This T cell receptor beta chain stems from a study of cytomegalovirus exposure and HLA in healthy donors. Clones were read by immunoSEQ multiplex PCR, and TCRdb kept only the in-frame ones, dropping some. The sample consists of approximately 140,000 clones, roughly 86% of them appearing once. The CDR3 has 19 residues. The germline V gene encodes CDR1 MNHEY and CDR2 SMNVEV (reference sequence). Trimming cost V 0 bases and J 10 bases, with 25 bases left between them. The clonotype was recovered from a man younger than 30 in good health and CMV-seropositive. The chain uses TRBV27 and TRBJ1-6; tentatively, D is TRBD1 (6 bases). The sequenced material came from PBMCs. CDR3 region: CASSLSGRGVSISTSPLHF. CDR3 nucleotides: TGTGCCAGCAGTTTATCGGGCAGGGGTGTCTCAATTTCAACCTCACCCCTCCACTTT.